The T cell receptor (beta chain) described here comes from a study of CD8 T cells in Susac syndrome. CDR1 and CDR2 (germline): LNHDA, SQIVND (reference sequence). This CDR3 is 14 amino acids long. Trimming took off 3 bases at V and 1 base at J, with 9 bases between the two ends. TEMRA cells were enriched by FACS, and CD4+ and CD8+ T cells were negatively isolated. When the RNA was reverse transcribed, random hexamers were used with an input of roughly 0.45 to 1 ug. TCRdb itself ran the immunoSEQ multiplex PCR reads through MiXCR, one entry per CDR3 protein. The table lists about 90,000 distinct CDR3 sequences, roughly 96% of them singletons, with roughly 0.62% in the top ten.

This rearrangement joins TRBV19 to TRBJ2-5; tentative D call: TRBD2 (6 bases). This TCR derives from a human donor with Susac syndrome. Sequenced: CD8+ T cells from PBMCs. This CDR3 reads CASSMTGVQETQYF. In nucleotides, the CDR3 is TGTGCCAGTAGTATGACGGGGGTCCAAGAGACCCAGTACTTC. The full variable domain, in which reference TRBV19 and TRBJ2-5 provide the parts outside the CDR3, is DGGITQSPKYLFRKEGQNVTLSCEQNLNHDAMYWYRQDPGQGLRLIYYSQIVNDFQKGDIAEGYSVSREKKESFPLTVTSAQKNPTAFYLCASSMTGVQETQYFGPGTRLLVL.